The sequence of this T cell receptor (beta chain) was determined in a study of T cell changes during pregnancy in multiple sclerosis. This clone has just one count. Germline V gives CDR1 SQVTM, CDR2 ANQGSEA. The CDR3 contains 12 residues. Libraries were prepared by immunoSEQ multiplex PCR; TCRdb keeps only in-frame clonotypes and omits some of them. The profile covers some 60,000 clones, with roughly 90% appearing a single time and roughly 3.3% taken by the ten largest. The sequenced sample was peripheral blood, obtained in the first trimester of pregnancy. The chain combines TRBV29-1 with TRBJ1-6; D perhaps matches TRBD1 (5 bases). The TCR sequence derives from a female donor in good health, enrolled as a control in a pregnancy study. In DNA, the CDR3 is TGCAGGTATAGGGGCCATAATTCACCCCTCCACTTT. Translation gives CRYRGHNSPLHF.